Sequencing of this T cell receptor (beta chain) was carried out in a study of T-cell reconstitution after alpha-beta-depleted transplantation in children. Study-level findings and limits: Counts and diversity of T cells one year after transplant came mostly from newly produced T cells. Surviving recipient T cells and thymic progenitors underlay high day-60 TCRbeta diversity in some patients. It was reported that alpha-beta T cells came from several hundred expanded graft clones (about two months after transplant).

It was with unique molecular identifiers that the TCRbeta library was prepared. TCRdb re-derived calls from the PCR reads in MiXCR, one entry per CDR3 protein. The sample has 700,000 or so distinct CDR3 sequences, around 13% seen once. This clonotype appeared many times. As yet, its antigen is unknown. This CDR3 comprises 11 residues. With V trimmed by 6 bases and J by 15 bases, 7 bases remained unmatched. The specimen was PBMCs, collected before TCRalphabeta/CD19-depleted stem cell transplant. The sequence was collected from a girl under 10 years old with congenital amegakaryocytic thrombocytopenia, due to receive a stem cell transplant. The chain uses TRBV12-3 or TRBV12-4 and TRBJ2-1; 8 bases agree with TRBD2. CDR3: CASSGTRDLFF. Written as DNA, the CDR3 is TGTGCCAGCAGCGGGACTAGGGATCTGTTCTTC.